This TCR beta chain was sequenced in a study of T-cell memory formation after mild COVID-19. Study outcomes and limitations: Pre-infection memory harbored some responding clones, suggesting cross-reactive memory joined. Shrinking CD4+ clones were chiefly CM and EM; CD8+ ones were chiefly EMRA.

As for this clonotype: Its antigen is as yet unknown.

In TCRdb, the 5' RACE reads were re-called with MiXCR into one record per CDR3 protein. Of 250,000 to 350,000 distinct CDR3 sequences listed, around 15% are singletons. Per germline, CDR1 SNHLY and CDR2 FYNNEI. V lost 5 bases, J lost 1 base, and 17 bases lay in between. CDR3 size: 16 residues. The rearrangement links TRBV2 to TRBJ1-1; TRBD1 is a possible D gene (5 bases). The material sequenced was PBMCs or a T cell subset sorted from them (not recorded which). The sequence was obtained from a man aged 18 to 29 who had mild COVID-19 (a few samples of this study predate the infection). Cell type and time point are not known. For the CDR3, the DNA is TGTGCCAGCAGTCCGAATTTCAGGGAGGGGAACACTGAAGCTTTCTTT. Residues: CASSPNFREGNTEAFF.